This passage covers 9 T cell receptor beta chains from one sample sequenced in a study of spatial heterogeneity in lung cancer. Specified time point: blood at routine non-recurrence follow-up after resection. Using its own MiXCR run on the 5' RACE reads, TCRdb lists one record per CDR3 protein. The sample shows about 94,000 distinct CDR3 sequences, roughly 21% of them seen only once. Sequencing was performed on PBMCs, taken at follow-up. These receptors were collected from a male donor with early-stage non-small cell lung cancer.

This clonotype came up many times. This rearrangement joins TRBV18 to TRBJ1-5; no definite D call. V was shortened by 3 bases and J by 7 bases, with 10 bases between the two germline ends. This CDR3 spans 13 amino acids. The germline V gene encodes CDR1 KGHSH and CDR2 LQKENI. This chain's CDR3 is CASSPGVSQPQHF. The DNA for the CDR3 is TGTGCCAGCTCACCCGGGGTTTCACAGCCCCAGCATTTT.

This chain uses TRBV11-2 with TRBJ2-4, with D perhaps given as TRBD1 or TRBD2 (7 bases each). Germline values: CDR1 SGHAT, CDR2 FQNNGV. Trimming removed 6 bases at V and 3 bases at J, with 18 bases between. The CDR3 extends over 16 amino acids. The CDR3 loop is CASRPIVRGGKNIQYF. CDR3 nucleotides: TGTGCCAGCAGGCCAATTGTCAGGGGGGGCAAAAACATTCAGTACTTC.

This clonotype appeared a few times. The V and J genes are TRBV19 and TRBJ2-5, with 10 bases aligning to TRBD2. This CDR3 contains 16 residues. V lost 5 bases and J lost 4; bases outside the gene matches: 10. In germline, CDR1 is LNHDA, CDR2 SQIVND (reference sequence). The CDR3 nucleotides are TGTGCCAGTAGTCTAGCGACTAGCGGGCCTCCAGAGACCCAGTACTTC. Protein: CASSLATSGPPETQYF. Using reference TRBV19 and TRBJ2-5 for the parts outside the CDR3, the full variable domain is DGGITQSPKYLFRKEGQNVTLSCEQNLNHDAMYWYRQDPGQGLRLIYYSQIVNDFQKGDIAEGYSVSREKKESFPLTVTSAQKNPTAFYLCASSLATSGPPETQYFGPGTRLLVL.

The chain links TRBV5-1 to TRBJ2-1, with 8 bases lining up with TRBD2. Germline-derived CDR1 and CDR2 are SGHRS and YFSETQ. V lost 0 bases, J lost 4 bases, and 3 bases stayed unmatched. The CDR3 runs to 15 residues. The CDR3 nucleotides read TGCGCCAGCAGCTTGGAAGCGGGAGCGTACAATGAGCAGTTCTTC. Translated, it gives CASSLEAGAYNEQFF.

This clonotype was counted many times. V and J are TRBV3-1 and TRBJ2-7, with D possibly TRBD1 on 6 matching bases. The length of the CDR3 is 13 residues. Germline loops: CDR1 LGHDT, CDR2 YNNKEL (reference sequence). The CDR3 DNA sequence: TGTGCCAGCAGCCTACAAGCCGGGACACCGCTCTCCGTC. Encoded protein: CASSLQAGTPLSV.

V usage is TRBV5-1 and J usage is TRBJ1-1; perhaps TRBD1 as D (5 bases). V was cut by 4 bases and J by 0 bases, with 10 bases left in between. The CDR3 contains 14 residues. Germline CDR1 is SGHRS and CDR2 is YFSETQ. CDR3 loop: CASSDRRLNTEAFF. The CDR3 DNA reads TGCGCCAGCAGCGACAGACGGTTGAACACTGAAGCTTTCTTT. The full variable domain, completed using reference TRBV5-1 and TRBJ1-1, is KAGVTQTPRYLIKTRGQQVTLSCSPISGHRSVSWYQQTPGQGLQFLFEYFSETQRNKGNFPGRFSGRQFSNSRSEMNVSTLELGDSALYLCASSDRRLNTEAFFGQGTRLTVV.

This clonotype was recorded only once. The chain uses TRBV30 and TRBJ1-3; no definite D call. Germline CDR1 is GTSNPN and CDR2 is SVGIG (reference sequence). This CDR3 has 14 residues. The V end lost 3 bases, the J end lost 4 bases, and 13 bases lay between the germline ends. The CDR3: CAWRGTAGGNTIYF. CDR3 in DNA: TGTGCCTGGAGGGGTACAGCCGGAGGAAACACCATATATTTT.

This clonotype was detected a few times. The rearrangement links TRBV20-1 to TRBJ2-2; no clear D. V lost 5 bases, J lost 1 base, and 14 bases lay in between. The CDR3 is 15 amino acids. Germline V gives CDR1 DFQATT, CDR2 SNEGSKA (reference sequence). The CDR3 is CSAQTAPRNTGELFF. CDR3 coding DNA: TGCAGTGCTCAGACCGCACCGAGGAACACCGGGGAGCTGTTTTTT.

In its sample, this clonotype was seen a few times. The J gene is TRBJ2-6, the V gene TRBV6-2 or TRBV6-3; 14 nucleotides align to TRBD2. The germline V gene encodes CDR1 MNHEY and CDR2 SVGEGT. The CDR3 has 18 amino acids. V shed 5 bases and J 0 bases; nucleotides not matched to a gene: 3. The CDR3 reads CASSPGTSGGSGANVLTF. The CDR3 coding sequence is TGTGCCAGCAGTCCCGGGACTAGCGGGGGCTCTGGGGCCAACGTCCTGACTTTC.